These T cell receptor beta chains were read from a single sample in a study of read filtering for tumor transcriptome and immune sequencing. TCRdb reanalysed the reads using MiXCR and keeps one entry per CDR3 protein. The repertoire holds tens of thousands of distinct CDR3 sequences, around 18% seen once, with about a sixth in the top ten. Sample: a population of CD138-negative cells sorted from bone marrow. These receptors were collected from a donor at least 40 years old with multiple myeloma. The CDR3 runs from the conserved cysteine through the conserved F or W. D genes are given only for firm matches. Clone size is not always given. Where it is, it says once, few, many or a class for expanded clones.

J gene,clone size,D gene,V gene,CDR3 length,CDR3 DNA,CDR3 protein
TRBJ1-3,-,-,TRBV6-5,13,TGTGCCAGCAGTTTTCGGTCTGGAAACACCATATATTTT,CASSFRSGNTIYF
TRBJ1-1,many,-,TRBV6-1,13,TGTGCCAGCTTCAGGGTTGAGAACACTGAAGCTTTCTTT,CASFRVENTEAFF
TRBJ2-1,many,TRBD2,TRBV28,16,TGTGCCAGCAGTACCGCCTCAGCGGGAAACTACAATGAGCAGTTCTTC,CASSTASAGNYNEQFF
TRBJ2-7,large,TRBD2,TRBV7-6,11,TGTGCCAGCAGCCCCGGGACTAGCCAATACTTC,CASSPGTSQYF
TRBJ2-5,many,-,TRBV29-1,13,TGCAGCTCAGCTCAGGGGGAGGGAGAGACCCAGTACTTC,CSSAQGEGETQYF
TRBJ2-1,many,-,TRBV3-1,12,TGTGCCAGCAGCCAAGTAGGAATTGAGCAGTTCTTC,CASSQVGIEQFF
TRBJ2-3,-,-,TRBV5-4,14,TGTGCCAGCAGCCGCGGAAATGCGGGGGATACGCAGTATTTT,CASSRGNAGDTQYF
TRBJ2-3,few,-,TRBV4-2,17,TGTGCCAGCAGCCAAGACTTCTCCCTCGCGGGCACAGATACGCAGTATTTT,CASSQDFSLAGTDTQYF
TRBJ2-3,-,TRBD1,TRBV6-1,16,TGTGCCAGCAGTCAATGGCAGGGGGCTAGCACAGATACGCAGTATTTT,CASSQWQGASTDTQYF
TRBJ2-5,many,-,TRBV7-9,13,TGTGCCAGCAGCTTAGTCCCACAGGGCCCCCAGTACTTC,CASSLVPQGPQYF
TRBJ2-4,many,-,TRBV29-1,13,TGCAGCGCCACCAGGTTAGCCAAAAACATTCAGTACTTC,CSATRLAKNIQYF
TRBJ2-5,many,-,TRBV28,14,TGTGCCAGCAGTCCCCCGTTCGGGCAAGAGACCCAGTACTTC,CASSPPFGQETQYF
TRBJ2-6,medium-sized,-,TRBV7-8,18,TGTGCCAGCAGCTTAGCGGGGTTGGACTTCTCTGGGGCCAACGTCCTGACTTTC,CASSLAGLDFSGANVLTF
TRBJ2-1,-,-,TRBV29-1,13,TGTTGCGTTGTTCCGCGGGGATACAATGAGCAGTTCTTC,CCVVPRGYNEQFF